The next 21 T cell receptor beta chains were all read from a single sample in a study of shared clonotypes between healthy human individuals. Method: immunoSEQ multiplex PCR; TCRdb's copy keeps in-frame clones and lacks some. Of 2 million to 3 million clones in the sample, about 92% were seen once. What was sequenced was naive CD4+ T cells sorted from blood. As to subset: CD45RA+ positively selected. The receptor set was obtained from a man younger than 30 in good health.

The chain links TRBV19 to TRBJ2-3, with 11 bases that match TRBD1. V was pared by 6 bases and J by 4 bases, with 9 bases of the junction left unmatched. This CDR3 spans 16 amino acids. Germline CDR1 reads LNHDA; CDR2 reads SQIVND (reference sequence). The CDR3 region has the DNA TGTGCCAGTAGGACAAAAGGGACAGGGGGGTCAGATACGCAGTATTTT. This encodes CASRTKGTGGSDTQYF.

This clone appeared a single time. The J gene is TRBJ2-3, the V gene TRBV7-8, with TRBD2 matching over 12 bases. The junction had 10 bases not matched to a gene; V was cut back by 5 bases and J by 7 bases. The CDR3 runs to 16 residues. The germline CDR1 and CDR2 sequences are SGHVS and FQNEAQ. This CDR3 is CASSASGTSGHNTQYF. In DNA, the CDR3 is TGTGCCAGCAGCGCGTCCGGGACTAGCGGGCACAATACGCAGTATTTT.

The chain employs TRBV30 and TRBJ2-1; 7 bases map to TRBD2. V lost 3 bases, J lost 3 bases, and 14 bases stayed unmatched. This CDR3 has 17 amino acids. Germline lookup yields CDR1 GTSNPN and CDR2 SVGIG (reference sequence). The chain's CDR3 is CAWSGLADIGYYNEQFF. CDR3 coding DNA: TGTGCCTGGAGCGGGCTAGCGGACATCGGTTACTACAATGAGCAGTTCTTC. Filled out from reference TRBV30 and TRBJ2-1, the complete variable domain reads SQTIHQWPATLVQPVGSPLSLECTVEGTSNPNLYWYRQAAGRGLQLLFYSVGIGQISSEVPQNLSASRPQDRQFILSSKKLLLSDSGFYLCAWSGLADIGYYNEQFFGPGTRLTVL.

The V gene is TRBV19, the J gene TRBJ2-2; 7 bases are a match to TRBD1. CDR1 and CDR2 (germline): LNHDA, SQIVND (reference sequence). The CDR3 totals 13 residues. V lost 4 bases, J lost 8 bases, and 4 bases stayed unmatched. DNA for the CDR3: TGTGCCAGTAGTACGACGACAGGGGGGGAGCTGTTTTTT. Translation gives CASSTTTGGELFF.

The chain joins TRBV6-5 to TRBJ1-1; D remains ambiguous. Trimming stripped 7 bases from V and 3 bases from J, with 18 bases between. The CDR3 consists of 15 residues. CDR1 and CDR2 from the germline V gene are MNHEY and SVGAGI. The CDR3 sequence is CASTNGLAVDTEAFF. CDR3 DNA: TGTGCCAGCACCAACGGGCTGGCGGTCGACACTGAAGCTTTCTTT.

The rearrangement links TRBV4-1 to TRBJ1-3; no clear D. Trimming pared 2 bases from V and 4 bases from J, leaving 6 bases between. Per the germline V gene, CDR1 is MGHRA and CDR2 is YSYEKL. CDR3 length: 13 amino acids. Here the CDR3 reads CASSQTPGNTIYF. The CDR3 region has the DNA TGCGCCAGCAGCCAAACCCCGGGAAACACCATATATTTT.

The V gene is TRBV7-8, the J gene TRBJ2-7, with 8 positions matching TRBD2. Trimming at V came to 7 bases and at J to 5 bases, leaving 10 bases not matched to a gene. The CDR3 loop spans 14 amino acids. Looked up from germline, CDR1 is SGHVS and CDR2 is FQNEAQ. The CDR3 here is CASNPREGRHEQYF. The CDR3 region has the DNA TGTGCCAGCAACCCTCGGGAGGGCCGCCACGAGCAGTACTTC.

The V and J genes are TRBV2 and TRBJ1-6; 9 nucleotides match TRBD1. Unmatched junction bases numbered 6, after V lost 6 bases and J lost 9 bases. CDR1 and CDR2 (germline): SNHLY, FYNNEI. This CDR3 is built from 14 residues. The chain's CDR3 is CASRGGDRVSPLHF. The CDR3 DNA reads as TGTGCCAGCAGAGGTGGGGACAGGGTTTCACCCCTCCACTTT. Looking up the rest from reference TRBV2 and TRBJ1-6 gives the full variable domain: EPEVTQTPSHQVTQMGQEVILRCVPISNHLYFYWYRQILGQKVEFLVSFYNNEISEKSEIFDDQFSVERPDGSNFTLKIRSTKLEDSAMYFCASRGGDRVSPLHFGNGTRLTVT.

The V gene is TRBV10-3, the J gene TRBJ2-1; D may be TRBD2 (5 bases). V was clipped by 4 bases and J by 7 bases, with 17 bases between them. The germline V gene has CDR1 ENHRY and CDR2 SYGVKD. The CDR3 covers 15 residues. CDR3 nucleotides: TGTGCCATCAGTGCTAGTGCGATGACTACGAATGAGCAGTTCTTC. This codes for CAISASAMTTNEQFF.

The chain is built from TRBV5-1 and TRBJ2-7, with D unclear. The germline gives CDR1 SGHRS, CDR2 YFSETQ. Deletions cut 5 bases from V and 7 bases from J, with 10 bases between. The CDR3 totals 11 residues. For the CDR3, the DNA is TGCGCCAGCAGAGGGTCCGGGGAGCAGTACTTC. It codes for CASRGSGEQYF.

The chain links TRBV18 to TRBJ2-3; no definite D call. CDR1 is KGHSH and CDR2 is LQKENI in the germline V gene. The CDR3 spans 15 residues. V lost 3 bases and J lost 0, with 10 bases in between. CDR3 in amino acids: CASSPDRTSTDTQYF. DNA of the CDR3: TGTGCCAGCTCACCTGATCGAACTAGCACAGATACGCAGTATTTT. The whole variable domain, remainder taken from reference TRBV18 and TRBJ2-3, is NAGVMQNPRHLVRRRGQEARLRCSPMKGHSHVYWYRQLPEEGLKFMVYLQKENIIDESGMPKERFSAEFPKEGPSILRIQQVVRGDSAAYFCASSPDRTSTDTQYFGPGTRLTVL.

The V gene is TRBV7-2, the J gene TRBJ2-1; no clear D gene. The CDR3 spans 15 residues. Germline-derived CDR1 and CDR2 are SGHTA and FQGNSA. V dropped 4 bases and J dropped 8 bases, with 18 bases sitting between them. DNA for the CDR3: TGTGCCAGCAGCTCCCGGACCTCTCCTTGGGATGAGCAGTTCTTC. Its protein is CASSSRTSPWDEQFF.

The chain employs TRBV5-6 and TRBJ1-1; D is unclear. Germline V gene data show CDR1 as SGHDT and CDR2 as YYEEEE. Between the trimmed V and J ends, which lost 5 bases and 3 bases, there was a span of 20 bases. The CDR3 runs 16 residues. The CDR3 DNA sequence: TGTGCCAGCAGAAAGCCGGGAGCCCGTAGGGACACTGAAGCTTTCTTT. Translation gives CASRKPGARRDTEAFF.

Remarks on this clone: Within the sample, other DNA sequences also encode this same CDR3. The chain joins TRBV5-6 to TRBJ1-4; TRBD1 aligns across 7 bases. Germline CDR1 is SGHDT and CDR2 is YYEEEE. V lost 4 bases to trimming and J lost 6 bases; unmatched junction nucleotides: 6. This CDR3 comprises 14 residues. The CDR3 is CASSPGGGDEKLFF. The DNA of the CDR3 is TGTGCCAGCAGCCCAGGGGGAGGAGATGAAAAACTGTTTTTT.

The chain joins TRBV7-2 to TRBJ2-1, with D uncertain. The CDR3 sequence is 18 residues long. Germline CDR1 SGHTA, CDR2 FQGNSA. With 2 bases removed from V and 4 bases from J, the gap between germline ends came to 21 bases. The CDR3 loop reads CASSLIPMALVIYNEQFF. The CDR3 bases are TGTGCCAGCAGCTTAATCCCTATGGCTCTGGTTATTTACAATGAGCAGTTCTTC.

The CDR3 sequence is CSAREENGYTF. The CDR3 DNA reads as TGCAGTGCTAGAGAGGAAAATGGCTACACCTTC. The chain is built from TRBV20-1 and TRBJ1-2; D call uncertain. The V gene's germline CDR1 is DFQATT and CDR2 SNEGSKA (reference sequence). The CDR3 loop spans 11 amino acids. The ends were cut back, 0 bases at V and 6 bases at J, with 5 bases in the middle.

This clone showed up just once. The chain couples TRBV28 to TRBJ1-4; D is perhaps TRBD1 (5 bases). V lost 6 bases to trimming and J lost 13 bases, with 15 bases between them. The CDR3 is made up of 12 amino acids. Germline V gene data show CDR1 as MDHEN and CDR2 as SYDVKM. The CDR3: CASRYNRGTLFF. The CDR3 coding sequence is TGTGCCAGCAGATATAATAGAGGGACACTGTTTTTT.

The rearrangement links TRBV11-2 to TRBJ2-5; the D gene is possibly TRBD1 (6 bases). The CDR3 is made up of 12 amino acids. V shed 4 bases and J shed 6 bases, with 9 bases lying between them. Germline V gene lookup returns CDR1 SGHAT and CDR2 FQNNGV. CDR3 bases: TGTGCCAGCAGCTCACAGGGAAAGACCCAGTACTTC. Translation gives CASSSQGKTQYF.

The chain is built from TRBV30 and TRBJ1-4, with 8 bases matching TRBD1. Germline CDR1 and CDR2: GTSNPN and SVGIG (reference sequence). The CDR3 is 16 amino acids. For the CDR3, the DNA is TGTGCTAATGGAGCGAGCCGGGCAGGGGGCGGTGAAAAACTGTTTTTT. This translates into CANGASRAGGGEKLFF.

This clone was detected only once. The sample has other DNA sequences that encode this CDR3 too. The rearrangement uses TRBV19 and TRBJ2-3; 13 nucleotides match TRBD2. Germline CDR1 LNHDA, CDR2 SQIVND (reference sequence). The CDR3 contains 15 residues. V lost 3 bases, J lost 5 bases, and 2 bases stayed unmatched. As DNA, the CDR3 is TGTGCCAGTAGTATTGGACTAGCGGGAGTAGATACGCAGTATTTT. As protein: CASSIGLAGVDTQYF.

The V and J genes are TRBV5-1 and TRBJ2-3, with 7 bases fitting TRBD1. Trimming at V came to 1 base and at J to 0 bases, leaving 5 bases not matched to a gene. This CDR3 comprises 16 residues. Germline V CDR1 and CDR2: SGHRS, YFSETQ. The CDR3, as DNA: TGCGCCAGCAGCTTGTTAGGGGGCGTCAGCACAGATACGCAGTATTTT. This encodes CASSLLGGVSTDTQYF.